This is a list of T cell receptor beta chains from one sample in a study of identical twins. One entry per CDR3 protein results from TCRdb running MiXCR on the 5' RACE reads. This table has 300,000 to 400,000 distinct CDR3 sequences, about 10% appearing once. The source material was naive T cells sorted from blood. The receptor source for this set is a woman aged 45-60 years in good health. The CDR3 runs from the conserved cysteine through the conserved F or W. D genes are given only for firm matches. The listing skips clone size in some rows; elsewhere it reads once, few, many or a size class.

clone_size j_call d_call v_call cdr3_aa cdr3_nt
few TRBJ2-3 . TRBV12-3/TRBV12-4 CASIDDSTDTQYF TGTGCCAGCATTGATGACAGCACAGATACGCAGTATTTT
many TRBJ2-1 TRBD1 TRBV15 CATSRDRTGGNEQFF TGTGCCACCAGCAGAGACAGGACAGGGGGGAATGAGCAGTTCTTC
. TRBJ1-6 . TRBV29-1 CSASNSPLHF TGCAGCGCCTCAAATTCACCCCTCCACTTT
. TRBJ1-1 . TRBV24-1 CATSGAGEVNTEAFF TGTGCCACCAGTGGGGCAGGGGAGGTGAACACTGAAGCTTTCTTT
. TRBJ2-6 TRBD1 TRBV6-5 CASRITGGGSGANVLTF TGTGCCAGCAGAATAACAGGGGGCGGCTCTGGGGCCAACGTCCTGACTTTC
many TRBJ2-7 . TRBV20-1 CSAGARPHGEQYF TGCAGTGCTGGGGCCCGGCCCCATGGTGAGCAGTACTTC
. TRBJ2-3 TRBD2 TRBV3-1 CASSQKGLALRDTQYF TGTGCCAGCAGCCAAAAGGGACTAGCATTAAGAGATACGCAGTATTTT
few TRBJ2-3 . TRBV12-2 CASRSAPGSTDTQYF TGTGCAAGTCGCTCGGCCCCAGGCTCCACAGATACGCAGTATTTT
few TRBJ2-3 TRBD2 TRBV4-2 CASSQDGSAGGRTDTQYF TGTGCCAGCAGCCAAGATGGGTCAGCGGGAGGTCGCACAGATACGCAGTATTTT
few TRBJ1-1 . TRBV29-1 CSVGDGTPPGTEAFF TGCAGCGTTGGAGATGGTACACCTCCGGGCACTGAAGCTTTCTTT
. TRBJ2-2 TRBD1 TRBV5-1 CASSLAQGEKTGELFF TGCGCCAGCAGCTTGGCCCAGGGGGAAAAGACCGGGGAGCTGTTTTTT
few TRBJ2-7 . TRBV12-3/TRBV12-4 CASSLVAATLDF TGTGCCAGCAGTTTAGTGGCGGCAACACTCGACTTC
. TRBJ1-5 . TRBV7-9 CASSSTAQPQHF TGTGCCAGCAGCTCCACCGCCCAGCCCCAGCATTTT
many TRBJ1-2 . TRBV20-1 CCGGRQDYGYTF TGCTGCGGAGGTAGACAAGACTATGGCTACACCTTC
many TRBJ2-2 . TRBV5-6 CASSFSLAPATGELFF TGTGCCAGCAGCTTTTCACTAGCCCCGGCCACCGGGGAGCTGTTTTTT
few TRBJ2-7 . TRBV3-1 CASSLRDKTYEQYF TGTGCCAGCAGCCTCCGGGACAAGACCTACGAGCAGTACTTC
. TRBJ2-7 TRBD2 TRBV6-5 CASSRLADTYEQYF TGTGCCAGCAGCAGACTAGCGGACACCTACGAGCAGTACTTC
few TRBJ2-3 . TRBV5-6 CASSTYRDWDTDTQYF TGTGCCAGCAGCACGTACCGGGACTGGGACACAGATACGCAGTATTTT
. TRBJ2-5 . TRBV20-1 CSARDLGVQTQYF TGCAGTGCTAGAGATTTGGGGGTCCAGACCCAGTACTTC
many TRBJ1-1 . TRBV2 CASTPSLNTEAFF TGTGCCAGCACCCCGAGCTTGAACACTGAAGCTTTCTTT
few TRBJ2-3 TRBD2 TRBV7-9 CASSTGTSGFTDTQYF TGTGCCAGCAGCACAGGGACTAGCGGATTCACAGATACGCAGTATTTT
many TRBJ1-2 . TRBV12-3/TRBV12-4 CASSPGTTQFGCTF TGTGCCAGCAGCCCCGGCACGACACAGTTTGGCTGCACCTTC
. TRBJ2-1 . TRBV15 CATSRDLSNEQFF TGTGCCACCAGCAGAGATCTTAGTAATGAGCAGTTCTTC
. TRBJ1-2 . TRBV5-1 CASSLAEVGTNYGYTF TGCGCCAGCAGCTTGGCCGAGGTAGGGACCAACTATGGCTACACCTTC
few TRBJ2-5 . TRBV4-1 CASSHSSGHGETQYF TGCGCCAGCAGCCATAGTAGCGGACACGGGGAGACCCAGTACTTC
few TRBJ2-2 TRBD2 TRBV24-1 CATSEPGTSGTGELFF TGTGCCACCAGTGAACCCGGGACTAGCGGCACCGGGGAGCTGTTTTTT
many TRBJ2-1 TRBD1 TRBV6-5 CASSYTQGAGEQFF TGTGCCAGCAGTTACACCCAGGGGGCGGGTGAGCAGTTCTTC
few TRBJ2-2 TRBD2 TRBV29-1 CSVAGGAVSSGRSGTGELFF TGCAGCGTTGCGGGGGGGGCGGTATCTAGCGGGAGATCTGGCACCGGGGAGCTGTTTTTT
. TRBJ1-6 . TRBV4-1 CASKEGHRDNSPLHF TGCGCCAGCAAAGAGGGCCACCGGGATAATTCACCCCTCCACTTT
few TRBJ2-2 TRBD1 TRBV5-1 CASSWDRVVTGELFF TGCGCCAGCAGCTGGGACAGGGTTGTCACCGGGGAGCTGTTTTTT
. TRBJ2-1 TRBD2 TRBV19 CASSIFASGSFYNEQFF TGTGCCAGTAGTATATTTGCTAGCGGGAGTTTCTACAATGAGCAGTTCTTC
. TRBJ2-1 . TRBV5-1 CASSLGSGNNEQFF TGCGCCAGCAGCTTGGGTAGCGGAAACAATGAGCAGTTCTTC
few TRBJ1-2 . TRBV20-1 CSARVAGGGFDGYTF TGCAGTGCTAGAGTGGCGGGCGGGGGCTTCGATGGCTACACCTTC
few TRBJ2-1 TRBD2 TRBV4-2 CASSQDGTSGDNEQFF TGTGCCAGCAGCCAAGATGGGACTAGCGGGGACAATGAGCAGTTCTTC
. TRBJ1-6 . TRBV20-1 CSAPLEARSNSPLHF TGCAGTGCCCCCCTCGAAGCCAGATCTAATTCACCCCTCCACTTT